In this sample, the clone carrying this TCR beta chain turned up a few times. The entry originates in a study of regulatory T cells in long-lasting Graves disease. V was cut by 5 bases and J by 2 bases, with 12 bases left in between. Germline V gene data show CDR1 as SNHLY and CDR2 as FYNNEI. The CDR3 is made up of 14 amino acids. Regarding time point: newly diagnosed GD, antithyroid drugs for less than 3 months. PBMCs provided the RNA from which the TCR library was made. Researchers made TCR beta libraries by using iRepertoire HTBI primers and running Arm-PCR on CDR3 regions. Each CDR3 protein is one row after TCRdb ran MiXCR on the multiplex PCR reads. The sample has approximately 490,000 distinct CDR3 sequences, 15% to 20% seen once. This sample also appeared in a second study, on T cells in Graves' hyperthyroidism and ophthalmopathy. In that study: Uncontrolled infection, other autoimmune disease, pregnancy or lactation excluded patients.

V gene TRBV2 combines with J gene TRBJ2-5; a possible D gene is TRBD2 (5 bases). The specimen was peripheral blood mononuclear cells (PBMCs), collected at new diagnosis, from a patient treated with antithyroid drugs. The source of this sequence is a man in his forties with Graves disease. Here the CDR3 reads CASSRQPGQETQYF. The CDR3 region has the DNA TGTGCCAGCAGTCGGCAGCCGGGGCAAGAGACCCAGTACTTC. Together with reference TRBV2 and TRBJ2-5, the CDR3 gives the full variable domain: EPEVTQTPSHQVTQMGQEVILRCVPISNHLYFYWYRQILGQKVEFLVSFYNNEISEKSEIFDDQFSVERPDGSNFTLKIRSTKLEDSAMYFCASSRQPGQETQYFGPGTRLLVL.